This entry is about one T cell receptor beta chain. This clone has more than one count but fewer than ten. The antigen it binds to is not known. Because the receptor is murine, the gene names and germline sequences shown are mouse ones. The read halts 4 residues ahead of the CDR3 end, with the missing end drawn from the germline J gene. The method behind the library was the immunoSEQ multiplex PCR assay. To provide template for TCR sequencing, every sample had RNA extracted and reverse transcribed into cDNA. SuperScript III was used for first-strand cDNA synthesis, primed with a 2:1 mix of oligo-dT and random hexamers. A synthetic immune receptor repertoire was used to measure amplification bias, and any remaining bias was corrected computationally. Sequencing of the libraries was done on Illumina HiSeq with 60 bp reads that cover the CDR3, reading from J toward V. The paper's processing steps were these. After raw reads were preprocessed to remove errors, the CDR3 was defined following IMGT conventions as running from the conserved cysteine to phenylalanine. Clonality was computed as 1 minus the Shannon entropy, with the entropy normalized by log2 of the number of productive unique TCRs. CD4 or CD8 identity of scalp clones was inferred by cross-referencing scalp TCRbeta sequences with sorted blood CD4 and CD8 repertoires. Drawn from immuneACCESS, this table holds only the in-frame rearrangements with V and J called that TCRdb kept. Clones are partly lost; checked studies trace under half to an unresolved V gene and leave the rest unexplained. V and J calls and clone size are given by that table; D and trimming were obtained from the DNA. The table puts 270,000 or so clones in this sample, none counted just once. The ten biggest clones cover approximately 1.2% of the sample.

Sequences FNHDT (CDR1) and SITEND (CDR2) are obtained from the germline V gene (reference sequence). The CDR3 covers 17 residues, taking in both the cysteine and the phenylalanine. Sequencing covers 39 bases of the CDR3, shown here with the frame starting at base 1. Trimming leaves V shorter by 4 bases and J shorter by 0 bases, with the junction holding 7 bases beyond the gene matches. Cells from mouse cutaneous lymph nodes were pooled, stained for CD4, CD8alpha, NKG2D, NKG2ACE and other markers, and then sorted on a BD Influx. This record belongs to a study of CD8+ T cells in alopecia areata (dated by TCRdb to the late 2010s). Describing the broader study: Skin from C3H/HeJ donors with spontaneous alopecia (about 6-13 months old) was grafted onto female C3H/HeJ recipients aged about 6-10 weeks. To study T cell clonal expansion in alopecia areata, the researchers applied high-throughput TCRbeta sequencing to both the C3H/HeJ mouse model and human patients. Human TCRbeta sequencing covered scalp tissue and sorted CD4+ and CD8+ peripheral blood T cells from patchy and totalis/universalis alopecia areata patients and healthy controls. Scalp clonality was compared across normal scalp (n=4), patchy alopecia areata scalp (n=8), and alopecia totalis/universalis scalp (n=8). RNA was obtained with the PAXgene miRNA kit for fixed scalp, the miRNeasy kit for PBMCs, and the RNeasy kit for mouse skin. TCRbeta CDR3 regions were amplified by immunoSEQ multiplex PCR with 35 Vbeta forward and 13 Jbeta reverse primers.

The investigation overall reported the following: Higher clonality and more expanded CD8+ clones were observed in lesional scalp than in normal scalp, particularly in alopecia totalis/universalis, a finding suggestive of antigenic drive. Compared with mice, TCR sequences shared between patients were less clear, possibly partly because of HLA diversity across the patient population. Resident alphabeta T cells in normal human skin are also sequenced, complicating scalp TCR repertoire analysis, unlike mouse skin dominated by gammadelta T cells.

This sequence originates from a C3H/HeJ mouse with alopecia areata. Mice of this strain bear MHC haplotype H2-k. Recombination connected TRBV19 to TRBJ2-2, and TRBD2 aligns with 9 junction nucleotides. Sequencing was carried out using CD4+ T cells sorted from a lymph node. CDR3 DNA, as far as it was read: TGTGCCAGCAGTTCCTCACTGGGGGGTTCAAACACCGGG. Translated, it gives CASSSSLGGSNTG. The full CDR3 protein is CASSSSLGGSNTGQLYF.